The clone carrying this T cell receptor beta chain was seen at least ten times. The antigen is undetermined. This sample is drawn from a study of regulatory T cells in long-lasting Graves disease. Study overall: Over-5-year antithyroid drug use with positive TSH receptor antibodies defined persistent Graves' disease in the study. Study conclusions and caveats: Persistent disease samples used TRBV28, TRBJ1-2 and TRBJ2-5 preferentially.

There are 12 residues in the CDR3. Per the germline V gene, CDR1 is SQVTM and CDR2 is ANQGSEA. Trimming removed 4 bases from V and 4 bases from J; junction bases left unmatched: 3. To make TCR beta libraries, researchers used iRepertoire HTBI primers and Arm-PCR of CDR3 regions. In the original processing: Looking across samples, the authors found 62 TRBV and 14 to 15 TRBJ segments. TCRdb re-derived calls from the multiplex PCR reads in MiXCR, one entry per CDR3 protein. What appears here as the V and J calls and clone size reflects TCRdb's work, not the paper's. The sample yields under 450,000 distinct CDR3 sequences, less than 30% seen once. Documented time point: persistent/refractory GD, antithyroid drugs over 5 years with positive TRAb. Scientists built the TCR library using RNA that was extracted from PBMCs. Roughly 9.2-milliliter peripheral blood samples went into EDTA tubes.

This clonotype was sampled from a woman aged 35 to 49 with Graves disease. Sequences were derived from peripheral blood mononuclear cells (PBMCs), sampled when the disease was refractory, from a patient treated with antithyroid drugs. The chain recombines TRBV29-1 with TRBJ2-5; 7 nucleotides match TRBD2. This CDR3 reads CSVVWGGETQYF. CDR3 bases: TGCAGCGTTGTTTGGGGGGGAGAGACCCAGTACTTC.